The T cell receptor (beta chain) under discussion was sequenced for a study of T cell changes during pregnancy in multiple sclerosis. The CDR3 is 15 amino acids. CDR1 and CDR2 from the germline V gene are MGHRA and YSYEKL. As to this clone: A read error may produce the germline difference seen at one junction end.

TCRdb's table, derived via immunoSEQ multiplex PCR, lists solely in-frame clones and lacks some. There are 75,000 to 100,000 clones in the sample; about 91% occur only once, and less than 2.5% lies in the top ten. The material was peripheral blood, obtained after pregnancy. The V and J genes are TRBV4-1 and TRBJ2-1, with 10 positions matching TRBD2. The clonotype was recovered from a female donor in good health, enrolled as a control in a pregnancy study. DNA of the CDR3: TGCGCCAGCAGCCTCGGGACTAGCGAGTACAATGGGCAGTTCTTC. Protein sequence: CASSLGTSEYNGQFF.